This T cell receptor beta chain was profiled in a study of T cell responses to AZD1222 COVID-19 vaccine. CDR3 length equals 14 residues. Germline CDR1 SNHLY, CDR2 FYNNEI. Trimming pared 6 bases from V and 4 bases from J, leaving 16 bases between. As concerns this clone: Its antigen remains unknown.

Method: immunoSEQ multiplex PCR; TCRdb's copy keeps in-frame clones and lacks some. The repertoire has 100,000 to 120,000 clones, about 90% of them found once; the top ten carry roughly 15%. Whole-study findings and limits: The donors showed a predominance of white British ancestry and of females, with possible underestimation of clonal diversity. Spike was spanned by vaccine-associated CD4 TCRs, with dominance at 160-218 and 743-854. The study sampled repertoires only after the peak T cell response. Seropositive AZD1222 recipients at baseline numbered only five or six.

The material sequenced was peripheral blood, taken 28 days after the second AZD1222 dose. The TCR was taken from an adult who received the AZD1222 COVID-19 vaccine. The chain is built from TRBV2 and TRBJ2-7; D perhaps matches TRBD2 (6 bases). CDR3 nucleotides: TGTGCCAGCAGAAAGGACTACGGCCCATACGAGCAGTACTTC. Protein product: CASRKDYGPYEQYF. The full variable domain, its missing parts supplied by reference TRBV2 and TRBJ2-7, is EPEVTQTPSHQVTQMGQEVILRCVPISNHLYFYWYRQILGQKVEFLVSFYNNEISEKSEIFDDQFSVERPDGSNFTLKIRSTKLEDSAMYFCASRKDYGPYEQYFGPGTRLTVT.